The 7 T cell receptor beta chains presented below share a single source sample, sequenced in a study of blood T cell repertoires in COVID-19. Some clones are missing from TCRdb's copy, which holds only in-frame ones; the method was immunoSEQ multiplex PCR. The repertoire holds roughly 310,000 clones, with around nine tenths as singletons. Specimen: peripheral blood. The receptors derive from a woman aged 50 to 60 with active or convalescent COVID-19.

The V gene is TRBV7-3, the J gene TRBJ2-7; 7 bases map to TRBD1. CDR1 is SGHTA and CDR2 is FQGTGA in the germline V gene. CDR3 length: 14 residues. The J segment lost 0 bases and the V segment lost 3 bases, leaving 2 bases of the junction unmatched. The CDR3 DNA follows: TGTGCCAGCAGCTTGACAGGGAGCTCCTACGAGCAGTACTTC. It yields the protein CASSLTGSSYEQYF.

This chain connects TRBV12-1 to TRBJ1-2; TRBD1 is the table's D call and was not checked against the DNA. TRBV12-1 is a pseudogene locus. The CDR3 sequence is 13 residues long. CDR3 sequence: CASNRKANYGYTF. The CDR3 DNA is TGTGCCAGCAACAGGAAAGCTAACTATGGCTACACCTTC.

This chain connects TRBV30 to TRBJ1-1; no firm D call. The germline CDR1 and CDR2 sequences are GTSNPN and SVGIG (reference sequence). The CDR3 runs 11 residues. Between the trimmed V and J ends, which lost 4 bases and 0 bases, there was a span of 3 bases. In DNA form, the CDR3 reads TGTGCCTGGAACTTGAACACTGAAGCTTTCTTT. It translates to CAWNLNTEAFF.

The genes are TRBV10-3 and TRBJ1-4, with 9 bases aligning to TRBD1. The V gene end was trimmed by 4 bases and the J gene end by 8 bases; junction bases not matched to a gene: 5. Germline assignment: CDR1 ENHRY and CDR2 SYGVKD. This CDR3 is built from 14 residues. The CDR3 DNA follows: TGTGCCATCAGTGGTACAGGGGGCGAGGAAAAACTGTTTTTT. Translated, it gives CAISGTGGEEKLFF.

This chain connects TRBV3-1 (or the pseudogene TRBV3-2) to TRBJ1-2; a weak D match, TRBD1 (5 bases). In germline, CDR1 is LGHDT, CDR2 YNNKEL (reference sequence). Trimming pared 5 bases from V and 5 bases from J, leaving 21 bases between. The CDR3 loop spans 16 amino acids. Here the CDR3 reads CASSSIITGGHYGYTF. The CDR3 DNA sequence: TGTGCCAGCAGCTCGATAATCACAGGTGGCCATTATGGCTACACCTTC.

The J gene is TRBJ2-7, the V gene TRBV5-4, with D possibly TRBD1 on 5 matching bases. Germline CDR1 reads SGHNT; CDR2 reads YYREEE (reference sequence). This CDR3 region has 15 residues. Trimming took 5 bases from V and 3 from J, leaving 18 bases between them. The CDR3 region is CASRLGQSAFYEQYF. CDR3 bases: TGTGCCAGCAGGCTTGGACAATCCGCCTTCTACGAGCAGTACTTC.

The genes are TRBV30 and TRBJ1-1, with unresolved D. Deletions cut 5 bases from V and 3 bases from J, with 16 bases between. The CDR3 has 14 residues. Germline assignment: CDR1 GTSNPN and CDR2 SVGIG (reference sequence). Written as DNA, the CDR3 is TGTGCCTGGTACGCAGGAGGTTACTACACTGAAGCTTTCTTT. Protein: CAWYAGGYYTEAFF.